This T cell receptor beta chain was observed in a study of spatial heterogeneity in lung cancer. Study-level background: Alpha-chain sequences were detected in numbers that were consistently lower than beta-chain sequences. The average appearance count of each unique TCR and UMI combination in raw reads was more than ten.

The CDR3 has 14 amino acids. Germline CDR1 and CDR2: GTSNPN and SVGIG (reference sequence). V dropped 0 bases and J dropped 8 bases, with 13 bases sitting between them. Every TCR cDNA molecule bore its own unique molecular identifier. Each CDR3 protein is one row after TCRdb ran MiXCR on the 5' RACE reads. The sample shows some 85,000 distinct CDR3 sequences, about 20% of them seen only once. Time point reported: sample taken at primary tumor resection. Material for sequencing was whole RNA from tumor, nontumor lung or frozen PBMC, left unsorted. Patients with untreated early-stage non-small cell lung cancer, numbering 72, were the donors.

This specimen was PBMCs, taken at surgery. The clonotype was recovered from a male donor with early-stage non-small cell lung cancer. The rearrangement links TRBV30 to TRBJ2-2; a possible D gene is TRBD2 (5 bases). Here the CDR3 reads CAWSVDGSQGELFF. The CDR3 DNA sequence: TGTGCCTGGAGTGTTGATGGGAGTCAAGGGGAGCTGTTTTTT.